A single T cell receptor (beta chain) is shown here with its context. These data are taken from a study of T cell changes during pregnancy in multiple sclerosis. Assay: immunoSEQ multiplex PCR; the TCRdb copy retains only in-frame clones and omits some. The sample includes approximately 130,000 clones, approximately 96% seen only once; the top ten take less than 0.55%. Trimming shortened V by 5 bases and J by 5 bases, and 18 bases separated the two germline ends. The CDR3 sequence is 15 residues long. CDR1 is MDHEN, CDR2 SYDVKM, per germline. The receptor was derived from a female donor with multiple sclerosis, enrolled in a pregnancy study. The material was peripheral blood, obtained after pregnancy. This rearrangement joins TRBV28 to TRBJ1-2; weak D call: TRBD1 (6 bases). In DNA, the CDR3 is TGTGCCAGCAGTACCCATAGACAGGAAAGTTATGGCTACACCTTC. This sequence encodes CASSTHRQESYGYTF.